The present T cell receptor (beta chain) was sequenced within a study of T cells in Graves' hyperthyroidism and ophthalmopathy. Whole-study findings and limits: Progression to ophthalmopathy was predicted a median of approximately seven months early.

Ten or more counts support this clonotype. Its target is unknown. Germline CDR1 reads LNHNV; CDR2 reads YYDKDF (reference sequence). Trimming removed 0 bases at V and 11 bases at J, with 7 bases between. The CDR3 spans 11 residues. TCR beta CDR3 regions were amplified from RNA. The TCR CDR3 first-round RT-PCR relied on the HTBI primer set. TCRdb fed the multiplex PCR reads into MiXCR, producing one record per CDR3 protein. The repertoire has hundreds of thousands of distinct CDR3 sequences, around a sixth of them found once; the top ten carry 7.7%. The chain uses TRBV15 and TRBJ1-2, with no clear D. Sequences were obtained from blood. The TCR originated in a woman under 30 with Graves' hyperthyroidism. The CDR3 nucleotides are TGTGCCACCAGCAGAGATGAACGGTACACCTTC. This gives the protein CATSRDERYTF.